The 5 T cell receptor beta chains below come from one sample, sequenced in a study of beta chain features in type 1 diabetes. Overall study results and limits: Across all four CD4+ subsets, people with type 1 diabetes showed modestly shorter TCRB CDR3s.

Reverse transcribing all isolated RNA meant expressed TCRB transcripts were sequenced. The table came from immunoSEQ multiplex PCR; TCRdb's copy has only in-frame clones and leaves some out. The sample holds about 240,000 clones, more than 11% seen once. Their antigens remain unidentified. The source material was naive CD4+ T cells from blood. Every receptor here comes from a man aged 30 to 45 with type 1 diabetes.

The rearrangement links TRBV14 to TRBJ2-1, with TRBD2 matching over 11 bases. V trimming: 5 bases; J trimming: 8 bases; junction bases outside the gene matches: 8. Germline loops: CDR1 SGHDN, CDR2 FVKESK. This CDR3 spans 15 amino acids. The CDR3 nucleotides read TGTGCCAGCAGCTTACTAGCGGGAGCCTGGGATGAGCAGTTCTTC. Translated, it gives CASSLLAGAWDEQFF.

V is TRBV5-1 and J is TRBJ2-1; 10 bases line up with TRBD2. After removal of 5 bases from V and 2 bases from J, the junction contained 4 bases not matched to a gene. Germline CDR1 reads SGHRS; CDR2 reads YFSETQ. This CDR3 spans 15 amino acids. CDR3: CASSSGTSAYNEQFF. The CDR3 nucleotides are TGCGCCAGCAGTTCCGGGACTAGCGCCTACAATGAGCAGTTCTTC. Filled out from reference TRBV5-1 and TRBJ2-1, the complete variable domain reads KAGVTQTPRYLIKTRGQQVTLSCSPISGHRSVSWYQQTPGQGLQFLFEYFSETQRNKGNFPGRFSGRQFSNSRSEMNVSTLELGDSALYLCASSSGTSAYNEQFFGPGTRLTVL.

This clone has a handful of counts. V gene TRBV5-1 combines with J gene TRBJ2-5; D not resolved. CDR1 and CDR2 from the germline V gene are SGHRS and YFSETQ. This CDR3 has 15 amino acids. Trimming shortened V by 1 base and J by 2 bases, and 12 bases separated the two germline ends. CDR3 protein: CASSLYLPVQETQYF. CDR3 bases: TGCGCCAGCAGCTTGTATCTTCCGGTTCAAGAGACCCAGTACTTC.

The V call is TRBV7-9, the J call TRBJ1-2; 7 bases agree with TRBD1. Trimming cost V 3 bases and J 13 bases; bases outside gene matches: 5. Germline V gene lookup returns CDR1 SEHNR and CDR2 FQNEAQ (reference sequence). CDR3 length: 11 amino acids. This CDR3 reads CASSFDRDSTF. CDR3 coding DNA: TGTGCCAGCAGCTTTGACAGGGACTCCACCTTC.

This clone was detected a few times. One junction end does not reproduce the germline sequence, and a read error may be involved. The chain employs TRBV7-7 and TRBJ2-1, with 10 bases that match TRBD2. This CDR3 spans 15 amino acids. The germline CDR1 and CDR2 sequences are SSHAT and FNYEAQ (reference sequence). CDR3 loop: CASSLAGGTYNEQFF. CDR3 nucleotide sequence: TGTGCTAGCAGCTTAGCGGGGGGAACGTACAATGAGCAGTTCTTC.